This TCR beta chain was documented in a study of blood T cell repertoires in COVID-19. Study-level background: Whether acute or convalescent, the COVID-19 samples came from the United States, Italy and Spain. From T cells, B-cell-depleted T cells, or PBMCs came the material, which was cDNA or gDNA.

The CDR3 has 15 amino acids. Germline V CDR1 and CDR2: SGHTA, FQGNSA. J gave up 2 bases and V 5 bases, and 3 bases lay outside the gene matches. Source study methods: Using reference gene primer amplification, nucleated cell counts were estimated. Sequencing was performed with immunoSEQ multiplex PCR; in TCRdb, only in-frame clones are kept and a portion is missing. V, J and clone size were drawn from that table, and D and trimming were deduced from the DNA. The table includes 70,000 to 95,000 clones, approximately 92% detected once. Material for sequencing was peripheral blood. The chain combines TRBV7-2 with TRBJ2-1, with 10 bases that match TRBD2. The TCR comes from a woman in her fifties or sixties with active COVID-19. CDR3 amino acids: CASSTLAGAYNEQFF. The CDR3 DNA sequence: TGTGCCAGCAGCACCCTAGCGGGGGCCTACAATGAGCAGTTCTTC.